The 13 T cell receptor beta chains below were found in one sample sequenced in a study of T cell changes during pregnancy in multiple sclerosis. Here immunoSEQ multiplex PCR was the method, and the copy in TCRdb shows in-frame clones only, minus some. The sample yields approximately 30,000 clones, around 90% seen once. Specimen: CD8+ T cells from peripheral blood mononuclear cells, collected after pregnancy. The source is a female donor with multiple sclerosis, enrolled in a pregnancy study.

DNA of the CDR3: TGTGCCATCAGTGAGGGGTTAGCGGGGACCTACGAGCAGTACTTC. Translation gives CAISEGLAGTYEQYF. This chain links TRBV10-3 with TRBJ2-7; 8 nucleotides line up with TRBD2. The CDR3 totals 15 residues. V trimming: 2 bases; J trimming: 2 bases; junction bases outside the gene matches: 5. Germline V gene sequence: CDR1 ENHRY, CDR2 SYGVKD.

This sequence joins TRBV5-5 and TRBJ2-1, with 10 bases lining up with TRBD2. In germline, CDR1 is SGHKS, CDR2 YYEKEE (reference sequence). The CDR3 consists of 16 residues. The trim removed 1 base at V and 10 bases at J, leaving 11 bases unmatched. CDR3 in amino acids: CASSLMERGGQNEQFF. The CDR3 nucleotides read TGTGCCAGCAGCTTGATGGAGCGGGGGGGGCAAAACGAGCAGTTCTTC.

This rearrangement joins TRBV4-3 to TRBJ2-7; 7 nucleotides align to TRBD1. CDR1 is LGHNA and CDR2 is YSLEER in the germline V gene. The CDR3 is 15 residues long. J was trimmed by 0 bases and V by 5 bases; bases with no gene match: 7. CDR3 nucleotide sequence: TGCGCCAGCAGCGGGACAGCATCAAGCTCCTACGAGCAGTACTTC. Encoded protein: CASSGTASSSYEQYF.

This CDR3 is CASSYGSGTPHEQYF. DNA for the CDR3: TGTGCCAGCAGTTACGGGAGCGGTACTCCCCACGAGCAGTACTTC. This rearrangement joins TRBV6-5 to TRBJ2-7; D perhaps matches TRBD2 (5 bases). Germline values: CDR1 MNHEY, CDR2 SVGAGI. CDR3 size: 15 residues. Trimming cost V 2 bases and J 5 bases, with 16 bases left between them.

V gene TRBV9 combines with J gene TRBJ2-7; 8 bases align to TRBD1. This CDR3 is built from 14 residues. The J segment lost 2 bases and the V segment lost 4 bases, leaving 5 bases of the junction unmatched. Germline CDR1 and CDR2: SGDLS and YYNGEE. Here the CDR3 reads CASSRDRLTYEQYF. Written as DNA, the CDR3 is TGTGCCAGCAGCCGGGACAGGCTTACCTACGAGCAGTACTTC.

The chain couples TRBV9 to TRBJ1-2; 7 bases are shared with TRBD1. Germline V gives CDR1 SGDLS, CDR2 YYNGEE. This CDR3 has 16 residues. V lost 0 bases to trimming and J lost 4 bases; unmatched junction nucleotides: 9. The CDR3 DNA sequence: TGTGCCAGCAGCGTAGCCGCGACAGGGTTGGGCTATGGCTACACCTTC. Its protein is CASSVAATGLGYGYTF.

The chain employs TRBV7-9 and TRBJ2-7; D is undetermined. Trimming took 3 bases from V and 3 from J, leaving 12 bases between them. CDR3 length: 14 residues. Looked up from germline, CDR1 is SEHNR and CDR2 is FQNEAQ (reference sequence). The CDR3 DNA reads as TGTGCCAGCAGCTTCCCACCGGTTAACTACGAGCAGTACTTC. It encodes CASSFPPVNYEQYF.

The chain employs TRBV28 and TRBJ1-5; D not resolved. The CDR3 totals 15 residues. V was cut by 5 bases and J by 2 bases, with 13 bases left in between. Germline CDR1 is MDHEN and CDR2 is SYDVKM. The CDR3 reads CASSPNRIGNQPQHF. The CDR3 DNA is TGTGCCAGCAGTCCTAACCGAATCGGCAATCAGCCCCAGCATTTT. The whole variable domain, filled in from reference TRBV28 and TRBJ1-5, reads DVKVTQSSRYLVKRTGEKVFLECVQDMDHENMFWYRQDPGLGLRLIYFSYDVKMKEKGDIPEGYSVSREKKERFSLILESASTNQTSMYLCASSPNRIGNQPQHFGDGTRLSIL.

The chain has TRBV7-6 and TRBJ1-1; possibly TRBD1 for D (5 bases). Trimming took 3 bases from V and 4 from J, leaving 12 bases between them. CDR1 SGHVS and CDR2 FNYEAQ come from the germline V gene. The CDR3 has 14 amino acids. This CDR3 reads CASSLDTEFTEAFF. Here the CDR3 DNA reads TGTGCCAGCAGCTTGGACACGGAATTCACTGAAGCTTTCTTT.

This chain uses TRBV5-8 with TRBJ2-1; the match to TRBD1 covers 10 bases. CDR1 and CDR2 from the germline V gene are SGHTS and YDEGEE. V shed 4 bases, J shed 6 bases, and the junction held 4 bases outside the gene matches. CDR3 length equals 14 residues. DNA for the CDR3: TGTGCCAGCAGCGCAAGGACAGGGGGCAATGAGCAGTTCTTC. Translating it yields CASSARTGGNEQFF.

The J gene is TRBJ2-7, the V gene TRBV7-9, with 7 bases lining up with TRBD1. Germline trimming cut 4 bases from V and 4 bases from J; bases unmatched to any gene: 10. This CDR3 has 15 residues. CDR1 and CDR2 (germline): SEHNR, FQNEAQ (reference sequence). CDR3 in DNA: TGTGCCAGCAGCTCACTACAGGGGATTCTATACGAGCAGTACTTC. Translation: CASSSLQGILYEQYF.

DNA for the CDR3: TGTGCCAGCAGCAGAGGGAGCCACTACAATGAGCAGTTCTTC. Protein sequence: CASSRGSHYNEQFF. J is TRBJ2-1 and V is TRBV13; possibly TRBD2 for D (5 bases). CDR1 PRHDT and CDR2 FYEKMQ come from the germline V gene (reference sequence). The V end was cut by 5 bases, the J end by 3 bases, with 11 bases between. The CDR3 length is 14 residues.

This chain uses TRBV19 with TRBJ1-4; unclear D gene. The V end lost 6 bases, the J end lost 8 bases, and 19 bases lay between the germline ends. Looked up from germline, CDR1 is LNHDA and CDR2 is SQIVND (reference sequence). The CDR3 length is 15 residues. CDR3 region: CASRAESGRSEKLFF. The CDR3, as DNA: TGTGCCAGTAGGGCCGAATCGGGAAGAAGCGAAAAACTGTTTTTT.